Sequencing of this T cell receptor beta chain was carried out in a study of STAT5B mutations in CD4+ large granular lymphocyte leukemia. The CDR3 length is 14 residues. Germline V gives CDR1 SGHAT, CDR2 FQNNGV. Some clones are missing from TCRdb's copy, which holds only in-frame ones; the method was immunoSEQ multiplex PCR. This sample has around 43,000 clones, with 70% to 90% found just once. The V call is TRBV11-2, the J call TRBJ2-5; 7 bases are shared with TRBD2. The tail of the sequence fits TRBJ2-7 better, so the J call may be wrong. Material for sequencing was CD4+ T cells from blood buffy coats. This receptor was taken from a human donor in good health. DNA of the CDR3: TGTGCCAGCAGCGCCGGGTGGGGGGGCTACGAGCAGTACTTC. Amino acids: CASSAGWGGYEQYF.